This T cell receptor (beta chain) was sequenced in a study of read filtering for tumor transcriptome and immune sequencing. The overall study: Patients were approximately 17 male and approximately 15 female, mean age 65.9 years, range about 47 to 85. DNase treatment preceded whole-transcriptome library preparation.

Study results and limitations: Correlation between methods rose after single-read clonotypes were removed.

CDR1 is MGHRA, CDR2 YSYEKL, per germline. With 8 bases removed from V and 2 bases from J, the gap between germline ends came to 7 bases. The CDR3 loop spans 12 amino acids. The table lists this clonotype with many counts. Its specificity is not known. From about 0.4 ug of RNA, a library with molecular barcoded alpha/delta and beta/gamma adaptors was made. TCRdb used MiXCR to reprocess the reads, holding one entry per CDR3 protein. The profile covers tens of thousands of distinct CDR3 sequences, with around a fifth appearing a single time and roughly an eighth taken by the ten largest. This TCR was sampled from a donor at least 40 years old with multiple myeloma. The rearrangement joins TRBV4-1 to TRBJ2-1; tentatively, D is TRBD1 or TRBD2 (6 bases each). The sequencing input was a population of CD138-negative cells sorted from bone marrow. The CDR3 region has the DNA TGCGCCAGCGGGGGGCCCTACAATGAGCAGTTCTTC. It codes for CASGGPYNEQFF.